A single sample is the source of the 16 T cell receptor beta chains below, sequenced in a study of T cell responses to AZD1222 COVID-19 vaccine. The table came from immunoSEQ multiplex PCR; TCRdb's copy has only in-frame clones and leaves some out. The sample records 150,000 to 200,000 clones, around nine tenths being singletons. The sequenced sample was peripheral blood, obtained 28 days after the second AZD1222 dose. The receptors derive from an adult who received the AZD1222 COVID-19 vaccine.

The V call is TRBV5-4, the J call TRBJ1-3, with TRBD1 matching 10 bases. The CDR3 consists of 14 residues. After removal of 0 bases from V and 8 bases from J, the junction contained 2 bases not matched to a gene. The germline V gene encodes CDR1 SGHNT and CDR2 YYREEE (reference sequence). The CDR3 region is CASSLEGQGHTIYF. CDR3 bases: TGTGCCAGCAGCTTGGAGGGACAGGGGCACACCATATATTTT.

The V gene is TRBV12-3 or TRBV12-4, the J gene TRBJ1-2; D is uncertain. Between the trimmed V and J ends, which lost 5 bases and 8 bases, there was a span of 12 bases. This CDR3 spans 12 amino acids. The DNA for the CDR3 is TGTGCCAGCAGTGCACAGTGGAGCGGCTACACCTTC. It yields the protein CASSAQWSGYTF.

V usage is TRBV5-5 and J usage is TRBJ2-5, with 9 nucleotides matching TRBD1. The CDR3 sequence is 16 residues long. Germline-derived CDR1 and CDR2 are SGHKS and YYEKEE (reference sequence). With V trimmed by 2 bases and J by 4 bases, 9 bases remained unmatched. Here the CDR3 reads CASSFGGTGFSETQYF. The CDR3 bases are TGTGCCAGCAGCTTTGGCGGGACAGGGTTCTCAGAGACCCAGTACTTC.

The chain carries TRBV10-3 and TRBJ2-7; TRBD2 aligns across 8 bases. V was pared by 5 bases and J by 7 bases, with 7 bases of the junction left unmatched. CDR3 size: 13 residues. CDR1 and CDR2 (germline): ENHRY, SYGVKD. The CDR3 bases are TGTGCCATCAGTAGGCGGGGGGCAGGGGAGCAGTACTTC. This codes for CAISRRGAGEQYF.

The DNA of the CDR3 is TGTGCCAGCAGGGCAGGATACACAGATACGCAGTATTTT. Encoded protein: CASRAGYTDTQYF. The chain joins TRBV5-6 to TRBJ2-3; D is unresolved. Trimming stripped 5 bases from V and 2 bases from J, with 9 bases between. This CDR3 spans 13 amino acids. Germline V gene sequence: CDR1 SGHDT, CDR2 YYEEEE.

The rearrangement uses TRBV19 and TRBJ2-3; the D gene is possibly TRBD2 (5 bases). This CDR3 is built from 12 residues. The V end lost 3 bases, the J end lost 6 bases, and 7 bases lay between the germline ends. Per germline, CDR1 LNHDA and CDR2 SQIVND (reference sequence). The CDR3 loop reads CASSMTTDTQYF. CDR3 in DNA: TGTGCCAGTAGTATGACTACGGATACGCAGTATTTT.

The rearrangement joins TRBV28 to TRBJ2-7; 7 bases are shared with TRBD2. With 6 bases clipped from V and 7 bases from J, the junction kept 15 bases outside the gene matches. Germline lookup yields CDR1 MDHEN and CDR2 SYDVKM. The CDR3 contains 15 residues. In DNA, the CDR3 is TGTGCCAGCAGGTTCTCCGGGACTACCCTTGGTGAGCAGTACTTC. Its translation: CASRFSGTTLGEQYF. Together with reference TRBV28 and TRBJ2-7, the CDR3 gives the full variable domain: DVKVTQSSRYLVKRTGEKVFLECVQDMDHENMFWYRQDPGLGLRLIYFSYDVKMKEKGDIPEGYSVSREKKERFSLILESASTNQTSMYLCASRFSGTTLGEQYFGPGTRLTVT.

This clone appeared once. The chain combines TRBV4-3 with TRBJ1-4, with D possibly TRBD1 on 6 matching bases. CDR3 length equals 15 residues. Germline V gene data show CDR1 as LGHNA and CDR2 as YSLEER. Between the trimmed V and J ends, which lost 8 bases and 7 bases, there was a span of 20 bases. Here the CDR3 reads CASRPRGGSGEKLFF. The CDR3 DNA reads TGCGCCAGCCGCCCGCGGGGGGGCAGTGGTGAAAAACTGTTTTTT.

This clone has only one observation. The chain carries TRBV5-5 and TRBJ1-1; D may be TRBD1 (5 bases). The germline V and J ends were trimmed by 4 bases and 11 bases, with 18 bases remaining between them. This CDR3 region has 13 residues. CDR1 is SGHKS and CDR2 is YYEKEE in the germline V gene (reference sequence). CDR3 amino acids: CASSLGTPTGAFF. The CDR3, as DNA: TGTGCCAGCAGCCTAGGGACGCCCACTGGGGCTTTCTTT.

Turning to this clone: One end of the junction varies from germline; a read error may be responsible. In DNA form, the CDR3 reads TGTGCTAGCAGCTTAAACCGGGGACGAGAGACCCAGTACTTC. Protein: CASSLNRGRETQYF. This chain joins TRBV7-7 and TRBJ2-5; the D call may be TRBD1 or TRBD2 (5 bases each). CDR1 is SSHAT, CDR2 FNYEAQ, per germline (reference sequence). The CDR3 has 14 residues.

V usage is TRBV12-5 and J usage is TRBJ1-3, with D perhaps matching TRBD1 (5 bases). Germline CDR1 is LGHNT and CDR2 is FRNRAP. This CDR3 has 14 residues. The ends were cut back, 6 bases at V and 4 bases at J, with 13 bases in the middle. In DNA, the CDR3 is TGTGCTAGTGGGGCCGACAGTCCGGGAAACACCATATATTTT. It yields the protein CASGADSPGNTIYF.

This clone was observed a single time. The J gene is TRBJ2-5, the V gene TRBV12-2; TRBD1 is the table's D call and was not checked against the DNA. TRBV12-2 is annotated as a pseudogene. The CDR3 sequence is 14 residues long. CDR3 region: CASRLGGQGETQYF. Written as DNA, the CDR3 is TGTGCAAGTCGCTTGGGGGGACAGGGGGAGACCCAGTACTTC.

This clone was observed a single time. This chain connects TRBV5-6 to TRBJ2-4, with no clear D. Germline-derived CDR1 and CDR2 are SGHDT and YYEEEE. The ends were cut back, 0 bases at V and 8 bases at J, with 6 bases in the middle. This CDR3 is 12 amino acids long. This CDR3 is CASSLDVDIQYF. CDR3 bases: TGTGCCAGCAGCTTGGATGTAGACATTCAGTACTTC.

The chain is built from TRBV19 and TRBJ2-5; D uncertain. The V and J ends lost 3 bases and 1 base respectively, with 12 bases between them. The CDR3 is 15 residues long. Germline V lookup: CDR1 LNHDA, CDR2 SQIVND (reference sequence). CDR3 sequence (DNA): TGTGCCAGTAGTATTCCCGGCAGTCCCCAAGAGACCCAGTACTTC. It encodes CASSIPGSPQETQYF.

This clone was seen a single time. The CDR3 nucleotides are TGTGCCAGCAGCCAAGGGACAGGCTCTGGAAACACCATATATTTT. Protein sequence: CASSQGTGSGNTIYF. This chain connects TRBV5-4 to TRBJ1-3, with 8 bases matching TRBD1. Germline lookup yields CDR1 SGHNT and CDR2 YYREEE (reference sequence). The ends lost 4 bases at V and 0 bases at J; junction bases unmatched: 3. The CDR3 runs to 15 residues.

CDR3 loop: CASSFGTAAGSGNTIYF. DNA for the CDR3: TGCGCCAGCAGCTTTGGGACCGCGGCGGGCTCTGGAAACACCATATATTTT. V and J are TRBV5-1 and TRBJ1-3; D may be TRBD1 (5 bases). The CDR3 runs to 17 residues. Germline CDR1 reads SGHRS; CDR2 reads YFSETQ. The germline V and J ends were trimmed by 2 bases and 0 bases, with 15 bases remaining between them.